This entry features one TCR beta chain sequence. The record originates from a study of blood T cell repertoires in COVID-19. The overall study: Samples representing acute and convalescent COVID-19 were sourced from the United States, Italy and Spain. PBMCs, B-cell-depleted T cells, or T cells provided the cDNA or gDNA that made up the material.

As handled by the study authors: Nucleated cell counts were estimated from reference gene primer amplification. Sequencing used immunoSEQ multiplex PCR; TCRdb keeps in-frame clones, though not all of them. The DNA was the basis for D and trimming; V, J and clone size are from that table. The sample consists of 200,000 to 250,000 clones, around 86% of them appearing once. Germline CDR1 is SGHNT and CDR2 is YYREEE (reference sequence). The CDR3 sequence is 16 residues long. The TCR comes from an elderly man with acute or convalescent COVID-19. The sequencing input was peripheral blood. The chain couples TRBV5-4 to TRBJ2-7; D is perhaps TRBD1 (7 bases). The CDR3 region has the DNA TGTGCCAGCAGTTTGGCGGGGACAGCGTCAGATTACGAGCAGTACGTC. Protein sequence: CASSLAGTASDYEQYV.